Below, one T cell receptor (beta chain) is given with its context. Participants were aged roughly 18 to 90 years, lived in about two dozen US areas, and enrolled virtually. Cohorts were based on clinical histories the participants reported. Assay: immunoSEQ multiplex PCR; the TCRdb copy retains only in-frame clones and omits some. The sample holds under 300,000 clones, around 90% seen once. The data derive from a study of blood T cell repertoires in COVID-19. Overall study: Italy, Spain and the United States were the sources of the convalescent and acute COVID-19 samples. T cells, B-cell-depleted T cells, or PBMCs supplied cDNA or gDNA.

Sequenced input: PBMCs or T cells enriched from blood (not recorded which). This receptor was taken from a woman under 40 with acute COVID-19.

CDR3 bases: TGTGCCAGCCGGACTAGCGGGGGGGCAAATGAGCAGTTCTTC. Translated: CASRTSGGANEQFF. This sequence joins TRBV27 and TRBJ2-1; 15 positions agree with TRBD2. The CDR3 extends over 14 amino acids. CDR1 MNHEY and CDR2 SMNVEV come from the germline V gene (reference sequence). Trimming took 8 bases from V and 7 from J; bases not matched to a gene: 3.